This T cell receptor (beta chain) stems from a study of blood T cell repertoires in COVID-19 (dated by TCRdb to about 2020). Notes on the research overall: Samples covering the acute and convalescent phases of COVID-19 were provided by collaborators in the United States, Italy and Spain. Nearly every sample came with metadata listing a de-identified subject ID, COVID-19 status, age in years and sex. The dataset comprised deeply sampled blood TCRbeta repertoires from subjects exposed to, actively infected with, or recovered from COVID-19. Where available, HLA class I and class II types were taken from metadata supplied by the sample provider and were not determined by assay-based typing. The repertoires were released in a freely available public database intended as a resource for research on the immune response to SARS-CoV-2. The material from the prospective study consisted of cDNA or gDNA derived from T cells, B-cell-depleted T cells, or PBMCs. The samples were drawn from the first 160 participants of the ongoing ImmuneRACE study and from over 950 subjects provided by 6 global collaborators.

In the prospective study, participants were about 18 to 95 years old, resided in about two dozen geographic areas of the United States, and were enrolled through a virtual design. In the prospective study, participants were assigned to cohorts based on the clinical history participants reported in a screening survey and a study questionnaire. Each participant in the prospective study had whole blood, serum and a nasopharyngeal or oropharyngeal swab collected by mobile phlebotomists. Over an approximately two-month period, participants in the prospective study had the option of providing additional blood draws and questionnaires. Prospective study blood samples were shipped either frozen or at room temperature before DNA extraction. Beyond this particular receptor, the publication reports: The amount of clinical and demographic metadata varied by source and participant and was provided uncurated.

Notes on this clone: The target of this receptor is not known. No per-base quality is available; no much larger clone lies one base away.

Spanning cysteine to phenylalanine, the CDR3 consists of 14 amino acids. The kept DNA is CDR3 alone, 42 bases in frame from the first base. The germline V gene provides CDR1 SNHLY and CDR2 FYNNEI. The junction carries 14 bases between V and J, which are trimmed by 8 bases and 3 bases respectively. The immunoSEQ Assay, a bias-controlled multiplex PCR, was used to amplify TCRbeta CDR3 regions from genomic DNA. The authors processed their data as follows. The number of nucleated cells in each sample was estimated by amplification of reference gene primers within the assay. To quantify the absolute abundance of each unique TCRbeta CDR3 rearrangement, sequence reads were collapsed and filtered. Productive Simpson clonality was computed per sample as the square root of Simpson's diversity index over productive rearrangements. TCRdb holds this immuneACCESS table with in-frame rearrangements only. Some clones are missing; in checked studies, unresolved V genes explain under half, and the rest has no known cause. The V and J calls and clone size come from that table; D and trimming were worked out from the DNA. The sample table shows about 270,000 clones, and approximately 91% are seen once. The ten largest account for roughly 2% of the sample.

The chain uses TRBV2 and TRBJ1-5; TRBD1 could be the D gene, as 6 bases match. The source material was PBMCs or T cells enriched from blood (not recorded which). This sequence originates from a woman in her thirties or forties with acute COVID-19. CDR3 protein: CASAGTKDNQPQHF. DNA sequence: TGTGCCAGCGCCGGGACAAAAGACAATCAGCCCCAGCATTTT.